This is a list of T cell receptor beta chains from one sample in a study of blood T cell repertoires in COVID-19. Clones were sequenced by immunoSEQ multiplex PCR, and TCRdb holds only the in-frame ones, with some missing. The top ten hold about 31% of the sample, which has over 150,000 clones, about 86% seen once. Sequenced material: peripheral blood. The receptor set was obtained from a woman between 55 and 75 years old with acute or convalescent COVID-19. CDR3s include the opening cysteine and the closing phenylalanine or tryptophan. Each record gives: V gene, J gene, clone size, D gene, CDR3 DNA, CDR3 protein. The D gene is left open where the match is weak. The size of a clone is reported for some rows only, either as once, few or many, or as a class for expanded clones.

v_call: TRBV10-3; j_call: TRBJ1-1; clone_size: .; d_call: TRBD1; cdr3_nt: TGTGCCATCAGTGAGTCGGGGCAGGGGGTCACTGAAGCTTTCTTT; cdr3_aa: CAISESGQGVTEAFF
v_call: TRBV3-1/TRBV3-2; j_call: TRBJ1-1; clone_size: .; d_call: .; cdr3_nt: TGTGCCAGCAGCCAAGCTCGGGGGGCGACTGGAACTGAAGCTTTCTTT; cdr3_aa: CASSQARGATGTEAFF
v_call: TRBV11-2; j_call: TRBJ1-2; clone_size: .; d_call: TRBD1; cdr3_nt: TGTGCCAGCAGCTTCTCGACAGGGCACTATGGCTACACCTTC; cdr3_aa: CASSFSTGHYGYTF
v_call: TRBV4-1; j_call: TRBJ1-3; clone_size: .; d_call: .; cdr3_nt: TGCGCCAGCAGCCACGGACAGACCAGGGTCTCTGGAAACACCATATATTTT; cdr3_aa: CASSHGQTRVSGNTIYF
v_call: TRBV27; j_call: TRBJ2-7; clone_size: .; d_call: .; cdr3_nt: TGTGCCAGCAGCCCCGGGGGGCGGCCCCCCTACGAGCAGTACTTC; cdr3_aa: CASSPGGRPPYEQYF
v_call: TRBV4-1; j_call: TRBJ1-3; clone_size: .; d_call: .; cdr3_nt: TGCGCCAGCAGCCAAGATCAGTACAGCTACTCTGGAAACACCATATATTTT; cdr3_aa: CASSQDQYSYSGNTIYF
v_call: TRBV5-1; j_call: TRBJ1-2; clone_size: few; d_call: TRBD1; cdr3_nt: TGCGCCAGCAGCCCATCTCCGGGACAGGGCAGCAGCTATGGCTACACCTTC; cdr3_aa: CASSPSPGQGSSYGYTF
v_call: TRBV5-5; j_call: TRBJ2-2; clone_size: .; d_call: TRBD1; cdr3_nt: TGTGCCAGCAGCCAGGGGACAGGGAGTCGCACCGGGGAGCTGTTTTTT; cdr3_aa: CASSQGTGSRTGELFF
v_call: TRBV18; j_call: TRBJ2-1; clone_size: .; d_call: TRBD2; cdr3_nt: TGTGCCAGCTCACCGATAGCGGGGAGGTCCTACAATGAGCAGTTCTTC; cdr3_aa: CASSPIAGRSYNEQFF
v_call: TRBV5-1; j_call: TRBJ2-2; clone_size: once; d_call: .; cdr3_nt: TGCGCCAGCACCCGCGGGGCCCCGAACACCGGGGAGCTGTTTTTT; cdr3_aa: CASTRGAPNTGELFF
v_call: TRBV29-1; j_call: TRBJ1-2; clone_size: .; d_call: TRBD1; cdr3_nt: TGCAGCCCGAGGGACAGGGCCCGGGGCTACACCTTC; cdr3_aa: CSPRDRARGYTF
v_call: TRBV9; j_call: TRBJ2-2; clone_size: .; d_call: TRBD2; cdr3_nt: TGTGCCAGCAGCGTAGATGGTAGCGGGGGGAAGGGGGAGCTGTTTTTT; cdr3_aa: CASSVDGSGGKGELFF
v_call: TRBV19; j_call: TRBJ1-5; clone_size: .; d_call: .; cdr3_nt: TGTGCCAGTAGTACAGGTGGCAATAGCAATCAGCCCCAGCATTTT; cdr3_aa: CASSTGGNSNQPQHF
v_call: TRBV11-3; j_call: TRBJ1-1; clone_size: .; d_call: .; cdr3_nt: TGTGCCAGCCGGGGGTCTCCAAACACTGAAGCTTTCTTT; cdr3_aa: CASRGSPNTEAFF
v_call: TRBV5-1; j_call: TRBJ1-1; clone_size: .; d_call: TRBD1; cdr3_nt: TGCGCCAGCAGCTTACAGGGGGCGTACACTGAAGCTTTCTTT; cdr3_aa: CASSLQGAYTEAFF
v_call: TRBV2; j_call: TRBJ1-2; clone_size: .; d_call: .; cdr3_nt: TGTGCCAGCAGTGTAAGGGAGAACTATGGCTACACCTTC; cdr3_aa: CASSVRENYGYTF
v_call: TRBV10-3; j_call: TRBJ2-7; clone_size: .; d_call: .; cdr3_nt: TGTGCCATCAGTGACCTCCGGACTACATCCTACGAGCAGTACTTC; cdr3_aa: CAISDLRTTSYEQYF
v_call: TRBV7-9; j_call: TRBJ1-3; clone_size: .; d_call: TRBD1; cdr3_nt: TGTGCCAGCAGCTTAGCGCGGACAGGTCTCTCTGGAAACACCATATATTTT; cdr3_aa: CASSLARTGLSGNTIYF
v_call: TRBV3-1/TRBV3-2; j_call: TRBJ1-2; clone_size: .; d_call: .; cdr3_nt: TGTGCCAGCAGCCACACCGACCGAGGGGGCTACACCTTC; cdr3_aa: CASSHTDRGGYTF
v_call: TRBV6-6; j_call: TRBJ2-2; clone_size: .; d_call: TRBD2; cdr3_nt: TGTGCCAGCAGTAACGGACTAGCGGGGGCCGGGGAGCTGTTTTTT; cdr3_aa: CASSNGLAGAGELFF
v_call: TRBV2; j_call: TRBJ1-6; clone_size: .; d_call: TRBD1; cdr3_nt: TGTGCCAGCAGCGGACAGGGTGCCTATTCACCCCTCCACTTT; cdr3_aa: CASSGQGAYSPLHF
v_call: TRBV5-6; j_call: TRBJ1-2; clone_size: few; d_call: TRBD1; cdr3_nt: TGTGCCAGCAGCGTAAGTCGAACTGGCAGGGGGCAAGGCTACACCTTC; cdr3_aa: CASSVSRTGRGQGYTF
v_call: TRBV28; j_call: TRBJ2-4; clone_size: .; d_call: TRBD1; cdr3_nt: TGTGCCAGCAGCGGACAGGGGGCCAAAAACATTCAGTACTTC; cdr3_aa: CASSGQGAKNIQYF
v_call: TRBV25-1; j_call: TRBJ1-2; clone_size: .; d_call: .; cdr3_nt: TGTGCCAGCAGTGAAACCGGGGGTAACTATGGCTACACCTTC; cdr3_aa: CASSETGGNYGYTF
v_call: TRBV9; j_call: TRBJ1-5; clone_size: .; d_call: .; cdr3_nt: TGTGCCAGCAGCGTCAGGGCGGATCAGCCCCAGCATTTT; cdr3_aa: CASSVRADQPQHF
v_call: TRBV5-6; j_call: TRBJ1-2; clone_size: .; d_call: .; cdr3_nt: TGTGCCAGCAGCTTGCTTGGCGCCAGGGCAAGCTATGGCTACACCTTC; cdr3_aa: CASSLLGARASYGYTF
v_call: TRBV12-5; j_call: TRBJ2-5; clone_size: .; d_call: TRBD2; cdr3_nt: TGTGCTAGTGGTAGCGGGGGGGGTAGTGTGGAGACCCAGTACTTC; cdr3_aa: CASGSGGGSVETQYF
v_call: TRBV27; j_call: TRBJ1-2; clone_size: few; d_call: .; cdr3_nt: TGTGCCGTATCTGTGGGGGCGGGTAACTATGGCTACACCTTC; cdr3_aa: CAVSVGAGNYGYTF
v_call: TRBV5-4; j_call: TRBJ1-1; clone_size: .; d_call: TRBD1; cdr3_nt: TGTGCCAGCAGCCTTAGACAGGGGGCTGGGACTGAAGCTTTCTTT; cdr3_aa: CASSLRQGAGTEAFF
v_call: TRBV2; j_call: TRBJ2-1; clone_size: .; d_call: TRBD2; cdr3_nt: TGTGCCAGCAGTGGGGGACTAGCGGGGGGTGACAATGAGCAGTTCTTC; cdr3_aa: CASSGGLAGGDNEQFF
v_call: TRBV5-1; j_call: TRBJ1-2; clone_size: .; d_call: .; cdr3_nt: TGCGCCAGCAGCTTGCAGGACTGGGCCTATGGCTACACCTTC; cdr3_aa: CASSLQDWAYGYTF
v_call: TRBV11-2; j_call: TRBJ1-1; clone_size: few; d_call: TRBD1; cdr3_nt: TGTGCCAGCAGCTTGACAGGGATTTGGGCTGAAGCTTTCTTT; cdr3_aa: CASSLTGIWAEAFF
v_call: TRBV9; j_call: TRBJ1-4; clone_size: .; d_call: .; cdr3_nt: TGTGCCAGCAGCGCCAACCATCGGGAGGGAGGGGAAAAACTGTTTTTT; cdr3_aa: CASSANHREGGEKLFF
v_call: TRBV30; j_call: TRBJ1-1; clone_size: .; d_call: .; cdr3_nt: TGTGCCTCGACAGGACTCCTGAGGAACACTGAAGCTTTCTTT; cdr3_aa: CASTGLLRNTEAFF
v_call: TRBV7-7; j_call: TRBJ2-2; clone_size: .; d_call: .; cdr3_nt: TGTGCTAGCAGCTCCAGGTTCACCGGGGAGCTGTTTTTT; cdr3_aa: CASSSRFTGELFF
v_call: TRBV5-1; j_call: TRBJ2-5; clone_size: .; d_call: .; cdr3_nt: TGCGCCAGCAGCTTCCAGACAGATCAAGAGACCCAGTACTTC; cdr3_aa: CASSFQTDQETQYF
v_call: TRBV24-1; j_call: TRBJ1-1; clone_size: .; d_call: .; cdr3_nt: TGTGCCACCAGTGCCGGGGGGGGCACTGAAGCTTTCTTT; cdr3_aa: CATSAGGGTEAFF
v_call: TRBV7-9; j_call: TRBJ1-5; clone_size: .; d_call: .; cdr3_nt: TGTGCCAGCAGCGATGGGAGGGTTCAGCCCCAGCATTTT; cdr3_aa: CASSDGRVQPQHF
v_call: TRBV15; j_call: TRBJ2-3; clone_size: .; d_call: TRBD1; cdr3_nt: TGTGCCACCAGCACCCGACAGGGATGGTCAACGCAGTATTTT; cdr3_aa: CATSTRQGWSTQYF
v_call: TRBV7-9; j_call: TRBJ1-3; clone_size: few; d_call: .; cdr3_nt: TGTGCCAGCAGCGCCTGGACACTTGGAAACACCATATATTTT; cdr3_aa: CASSAWTLGNTIYF